The sequence of this T cell receptor (beta chain) was determined in a study of T cells after yellow fever vaccination. One entry per CDR3 protein, called by TCRdb with MiXCR from the 5' RACE reads. The table lists 550,000 or so distinct CDR3 sequences, 15% to 20% of them singletons. This clonotype has only a few counts. The material sequenced was PBMCs, taken 15 days after the yellow fever booster vaccination. The receptor was derived from a man between 25 and 39 years old who received the YFV17D yellow fever vaccine.

CDR3 DNA: TGTGCCAGCAGCAAAGGGGCGGGCCGCGGCGGGGAGCTGTTTTTT. It specifies CASSKGAGRGGELFF. The chain has TRBV21-1 and TRBJ2-2; whether TRBD2, the table's D call, matches the DNA was not checked. TRBV21-1 corresponds to a pseudogene. CDR3 length: 15 residues.